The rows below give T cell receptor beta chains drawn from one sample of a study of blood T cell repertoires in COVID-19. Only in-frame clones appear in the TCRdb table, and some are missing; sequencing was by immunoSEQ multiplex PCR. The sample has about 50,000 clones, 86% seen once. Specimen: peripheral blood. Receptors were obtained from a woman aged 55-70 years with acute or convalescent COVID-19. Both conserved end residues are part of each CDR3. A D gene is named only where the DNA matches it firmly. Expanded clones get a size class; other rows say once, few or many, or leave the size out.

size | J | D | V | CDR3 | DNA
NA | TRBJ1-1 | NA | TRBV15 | CATSRVGLGRGAFF | TGTGCCACCAGCAGGGTTGGCTTAGGGCGGGGAGCTTTCTTT
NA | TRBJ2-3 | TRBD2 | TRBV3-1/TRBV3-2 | CASSSRLAGATDTQYF | TGTGCCAGCAGCTCTCGACTAGCGGGAGCCACAGATACGCAGTATTTT
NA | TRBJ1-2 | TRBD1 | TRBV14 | CASSRQGIPYGYTF | TGTGCCAGCAGCCGACAGGGAATCCCCTATGGCTACACCTTC
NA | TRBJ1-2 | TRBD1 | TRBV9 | CASSVEGASFGYTF | TGTGCCAGCAGCGTAGAGGGGGCGTCCTTTGGCTACACCTTC
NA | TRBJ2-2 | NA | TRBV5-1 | CASSQLTGANTGELFF | TGCGCCAGCAGCCAACTGACAGGAGCGAACACCGGGGAGCTGTTTTTT
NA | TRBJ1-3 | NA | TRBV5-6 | CASSLAGVSGNTIYF | TGTGCCAGCAGCTTGGCAGGGGTCTCTGGAAACACCATATATTTT
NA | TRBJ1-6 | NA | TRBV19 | CASSLRTGTYNSPLHF | TGTGCCAGTAGTTTAAGAACAGGGACCTATAATTCACCCCTCCACTTT
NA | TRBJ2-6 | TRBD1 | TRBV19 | CASSMGTGPGYVPTF | TGTGCCAGTAGTATGGGGACAGGTCCTGGTTATGTCCCGACTTTC
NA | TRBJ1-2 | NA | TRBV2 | CASSVTGSYTF | TGTGCCAGCAGTGTAACAGGGTCCTACACCTTC
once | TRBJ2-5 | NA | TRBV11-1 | CASSTTQEAQYF | TGTGCCAGCAGCACCACACAAGAGGCCCAGTACTTC
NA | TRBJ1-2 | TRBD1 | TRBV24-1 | CATSETGALYDYTF | TGTGCCACCAGTGAGACAGGGGCCCTCTATGACTACACCTTC
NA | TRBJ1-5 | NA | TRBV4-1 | CASSPTDTSLNQPQHF | TGCGCCAGCAGCCCTACAGACACAAGCCTCAATCAGCCCCAGCATTTT
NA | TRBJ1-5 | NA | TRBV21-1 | CASPKGTGISQINQPQHF | TGTGCCAGCCCCAAGGGGACAGGGATTTCACAGATTAATCAGCCCCAGCATTTT
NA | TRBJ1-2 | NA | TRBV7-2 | CASSLATANYGYTF | TGTGCCAGCAGCTTAGCGACAGCTAACTATGGCTACACCTTC
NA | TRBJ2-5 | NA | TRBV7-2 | CASSLFRGETQYF | TGTGCCAGCAGCTTATTTAGAGGCGAGACCCAGTACTTC
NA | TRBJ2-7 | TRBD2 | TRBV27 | CASRPRLAGPPLQYF | TGTGCCAGCAGACCACGACTAGCGGGGCCCCCTTTGCAGTACTTC
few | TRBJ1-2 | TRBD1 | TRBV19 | CASRIGQGGYGYTF | TGTGCCAGTAGGATAGGACAGGGCGGCTATGGCTACACCTTC
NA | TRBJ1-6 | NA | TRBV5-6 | CASSLASGFLHF | TGTGCCAGCAGCCTGGCCTCGGGGTTCCTCCACTTT
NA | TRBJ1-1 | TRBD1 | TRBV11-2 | CASSQQPTGPRDTEAFF | TGTGCCAGCAGCCAACAACCGACAGGGCCTAGGGACACTGAAGCTTTCTTT
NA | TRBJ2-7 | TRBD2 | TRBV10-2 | CASSLAGGQYF | TGCGCCAGCAGCCTAGCGGGAGGGCAGTACTTC
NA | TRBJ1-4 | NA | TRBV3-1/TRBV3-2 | CASSPLGGLNEKLFF | TGTGCCAGCAGCCCTCTTGGGGGACTCAATGAAAAACTGTTTTTT
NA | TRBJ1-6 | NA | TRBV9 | CASSASNFGDSPLHF | TGTGCCAGCAGCGCCAGCAATTTCGGGGATTCACCCCTCCACTTT
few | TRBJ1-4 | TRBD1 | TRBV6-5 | CACDRGRTNEKLFF | TGTGCCTGCGACAGGGGGCGAACTAATGAAAAACTGTTTTTT
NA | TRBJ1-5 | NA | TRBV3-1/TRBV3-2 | CASGGGAGGNQPQHF | TGTGCCAGCGGAGGGGGGGCAGGTGGCAATCAGCCCCAGCATTTT
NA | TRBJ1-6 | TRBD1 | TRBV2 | CASTGQLNSPLHF | TGTGCCAGCACGGGACAGCTTAATTCACCCCTCCACTTT
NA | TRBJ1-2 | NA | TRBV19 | CASSMAVRVYGYTF | TGTGCCAGTAGTATGGCTGTCAGGGTTTATGGCTACACCTTC
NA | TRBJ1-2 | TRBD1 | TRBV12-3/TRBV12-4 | CASSKQGYYGYTF | TGTGCCAGCAGTAAACAGGGGTACTATGGCTACACCTTC
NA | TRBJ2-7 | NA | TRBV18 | CASSPRSYEQYF | TGTGCCAGCTCACCTCGCTCCTACGAGCAGTACTTC
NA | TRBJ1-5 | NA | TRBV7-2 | CASSRTVNSNQPQHF | TGTGCCAGCAGCCGGACAGTAAATAGCAATCAGCCCCAGCATTTT
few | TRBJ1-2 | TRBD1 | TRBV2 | CASSTRGGTATNYGYTF | TGTGCCAGCAGTACCCGGGGGGGGACAGCTACTAACTATGGCTACACCTTC
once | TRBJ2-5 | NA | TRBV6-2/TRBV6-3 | CASTPGSAHEGANQETQYF | TGTGCCAGCACCCCCGGATCGGCTCATGAGGGTGCAAACCAAGAGACCCAGTACTTC
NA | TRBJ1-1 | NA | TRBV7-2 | CASSLARALYTEAFF | TGTGCCAGCAGCTTAGCCAGGGCCCTGTACACTGAAGCTTTCTTT
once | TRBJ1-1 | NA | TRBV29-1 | CSVERGGPEAFF | TGCAGCGTTGAGAGGGGGGGCCCTGAAGCTTTCTTT
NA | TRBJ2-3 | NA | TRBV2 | CASSEGRYTDTQYF | TGTGCCAGCAGTGAGGGCAGGTACACAGATACGCAGTATTTT
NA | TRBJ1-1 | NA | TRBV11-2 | CASSLNRAWGAFF | TGTGCCAGCAGCTTGAACAGGGCCTGGGGAGCTTTCTTT
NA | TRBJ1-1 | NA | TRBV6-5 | CASSLETGNTEAFF | TGTGCCAGCAGTTTAGAGACAGGGAACACTGAAGCTTTCTTT
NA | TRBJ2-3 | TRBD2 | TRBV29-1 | CSVLVGLAAHTQYF | TGCAGCGTTCTAGTAGGACTAGCGGCCCATACGCAGTATTTT
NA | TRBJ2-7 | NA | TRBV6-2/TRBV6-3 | CASSPATLPGKDEQYF | TGTGCCAGCAGCCCGGCAACCTTACCGGGAAAGGACGAGCAGTACTTC
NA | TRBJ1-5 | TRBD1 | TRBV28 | CASSDRAQPQHF | TGTGCCAGCAGCGACAGGGCTCAGCCCCAGCATTTT
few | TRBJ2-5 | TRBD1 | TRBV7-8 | CASSPDRLQQETQYF | TGTGCCAGCAGCCCGGACAGGCTGCAGCAAGAGACCCAGTACTTC
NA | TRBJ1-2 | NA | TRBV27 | CASSSRVAGYTF | TGTGCCAGCAGTTCCAGGGTCGCTGGCTACACCTTC
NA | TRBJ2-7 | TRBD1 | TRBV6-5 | CASRFGQGIYEQYF | TGTGCCAGCAGATTCGGACAGGGGATCTACGAGCAGTACTTC
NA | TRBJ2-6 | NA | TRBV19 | CASSISRGSGANVLTF | TGTGCCAGTAGTATAAGCAGGGGCTCTGGGGCCAACGTCCTGACTTTC
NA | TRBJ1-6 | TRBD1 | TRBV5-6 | CASSPQGARNSPLHF | TGTGCCAGCAGCCCACAGGGGGCGCGGAATTCACCCCTCCACTTT
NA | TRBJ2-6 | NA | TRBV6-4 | CASSDGSLVAGANVLTF | TGTGCCAGCAGTGACGGGTCACTAGTAGCTGGGGCCAACGTCCTGACTTTC
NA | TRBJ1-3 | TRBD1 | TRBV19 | CASTRGRNTIYF | TGTGCCAGTACCAGGGGGAGAAACACCATATATTTT
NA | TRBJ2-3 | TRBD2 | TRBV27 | CASSLLAGGTDTQYF | TGTGCCAGCAGTTTGTTAGCGGGAGGTACAGATACGCAGTATTTT